The present TCR beta chain was sequenced within a study of blood T cell repertoires in COVID-19. Study overall: Specimens from acute and convalescent COVID-19 originated in the United States, Italy and Spain. T cells, B-cell-depleted T cells, or PBMCs supplied cDNA or gDNA.

Germline V lookup: CDR1 LGHNT, CDR2 FRNRAP. With 6 bases clipped from V and 6 bases from J, the junction kept 6 bases outside the gene matches. The CDR3 runs to 14 residues. How the authors handled the data: Reference gene primer amplification yielded estimated nucleated cell counts. Measured with immunoSEQ multiplex PCR; TCRdb has only the in-frame clones, and not every one. V, J and clone size are taken as reported in that table, and D and trimming were inferred from the DNA itself. The table shows about 80,000 clones, with roughly 88% occurring only once. This sequence joins TRBV12-5 and TRBJ1-5; 9 bases agree with TRBD1. The sequence came from a woman older than 75 with acute or convalescent COVID-19. The sequencing input was peripheral blood. The CDR3: CASGHTGGRQPQHF. CDR3 coding DNA: TGTGCTAGTGGCCACACAGGGGGCCGTCAGCCCCAGCATTTT.